This TCR beta chain was observed in a study of radiation and T cells in renal cell carcinoma. V was clipped by 5 bases and J by 7 bases; unmatched bases: 16. Germline V gene sequence: CDR1 GTSNPN, CDR2 SVGIG (reference sequence). The CDR3 has 17 amino acids. Generated by immunoSEQ multiplex PCR, the TCRdb table keeps only in-frame clones and is missing some. The sample has 120,000 to 150,000 clones, about 87% seen once. Time point denoted: baseline pretreatment blood. Treatment of the sample: 15 Gy SBRT to primary tumor, nephrectomy 4 weeks later. Radiation-treated patients gave blood at baseline, week 2 and week 4.

The sample consisted of blood, taken from a patient whose treatment included radiotherapy and nephrectomy. V gene TRBV30 combines with J gene TRBJ1-6; 8 bases line up with TRBD1. This clonotype originated in an older woman with renal cell carcinoma. The DNA for the CDR3 is TGTGCCTGGGCCCGCGGGCCAGGGGGCCTCCTGAATTCACCCCTCCACTTT. It specifies CAWARGPGGLLNSPLHF.